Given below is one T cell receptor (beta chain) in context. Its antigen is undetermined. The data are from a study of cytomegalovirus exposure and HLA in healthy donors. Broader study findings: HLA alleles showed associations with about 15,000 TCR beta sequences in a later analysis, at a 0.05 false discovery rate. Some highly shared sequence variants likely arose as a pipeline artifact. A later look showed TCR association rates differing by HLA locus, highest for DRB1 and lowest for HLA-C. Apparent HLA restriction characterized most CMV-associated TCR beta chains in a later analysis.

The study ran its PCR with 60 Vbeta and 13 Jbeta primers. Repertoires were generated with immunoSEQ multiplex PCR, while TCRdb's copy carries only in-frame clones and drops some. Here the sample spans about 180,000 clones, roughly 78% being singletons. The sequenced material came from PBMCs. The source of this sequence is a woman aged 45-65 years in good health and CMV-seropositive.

CDR3 sequence: CASSLLGYTSGETQYF. The CDR3 DNA is TGTGCCAGCAGTTTATTAGGTTACACTAGTGGGGAGACCCAGTACTTC. The gene calls are TRBV28 and TRBJ2-5, with D perhaps matching TRBD2 (5 bases). Germline lookup yields CDR1 MDHEN and CDR2 SYDVKM. Trimming shortened V by 1 base and J by 5 bases, and 17 bases separated the two germline ends. The CDR3 runs 16 residues.